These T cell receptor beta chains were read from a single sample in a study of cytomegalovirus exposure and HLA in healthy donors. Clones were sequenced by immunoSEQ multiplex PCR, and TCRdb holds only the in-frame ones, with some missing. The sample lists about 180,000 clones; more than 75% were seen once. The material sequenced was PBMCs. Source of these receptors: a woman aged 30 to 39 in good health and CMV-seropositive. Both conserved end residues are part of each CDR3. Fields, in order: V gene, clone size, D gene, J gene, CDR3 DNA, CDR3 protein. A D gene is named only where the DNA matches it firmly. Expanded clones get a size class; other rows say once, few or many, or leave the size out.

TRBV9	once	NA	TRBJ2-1	TGTGCCAGCAGCGTTATCCCGGGGGGCCCCTTTGATGAGCAGTTCTTC	CASSVIPGGPFDEQFF
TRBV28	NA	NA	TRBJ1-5	TGTGCCAGCAGTTCCCGACAGCTTTTCAATCAGCCCCAGCATTTT	CASSSRQLFNQPQHF
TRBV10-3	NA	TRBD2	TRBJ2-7	TGTGCCATCAACCCGACTAGCGACCCCTACGAGCAGTACTTC	CAINPTSDPYEQYF
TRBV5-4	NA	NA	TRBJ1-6	TGTGCCAGCAGCTTGGCAACAGGCTCTACACATTCACCCCTCCACTTT	CASSLATGSTHSPLHF
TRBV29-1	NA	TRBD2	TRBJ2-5	TGCAGCGCCCAAACTAGCGGGGCAAGGTTTGAGACCCAGTACTTC	CSAQTSGARFETQYF
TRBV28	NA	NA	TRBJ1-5	TGTGCCAGCAGGGGAGGGCGGCCCCAGCATTTT	CASRGGRPQHF
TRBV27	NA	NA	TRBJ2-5	TGTGCCAGCAGTTTGGGGGCCCAAGAGACCCAGTACTTC	CASSLGAQETQYF
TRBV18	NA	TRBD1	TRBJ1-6	TGTGCCAGCTCACCACCGGGACAGGGATCCTCACCCCTCCACTTT	CASSPPGQGSSPLHF
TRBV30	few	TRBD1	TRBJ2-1	TGTGCCTGGAGTGTCACGGGCAGGGGGCGAAATGAGCAGTTCTTC	CAWSVTGRGRNEQFF
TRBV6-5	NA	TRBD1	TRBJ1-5	TGTGCCAGCAGCCCAATCGACAGGGATACTCAGCCCCAGCATTTT	CASSPIDRDTQPQHF
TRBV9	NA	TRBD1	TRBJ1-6	TGTGCCAGCAGCCCCGACGCAGGGGGTTCACCCCTCCACTTT	CASSPDAGGSPLHF
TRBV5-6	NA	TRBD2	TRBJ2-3	TGTGCCAGCAGCTGGATAAACTCCGGGACTAGCGGGACAGATACGCAGTATTTT	CASSWINSGTSGTDTQYF
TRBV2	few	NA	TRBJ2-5	TGTGCCAGCAGTGAAGGGAGGGAGACCCAGTACTTC	CASSEGRETQYF
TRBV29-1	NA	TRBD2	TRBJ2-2	TGCAGCGTTGACTCGGGGGGGGACACCGGGGAGCTGTTTTTT	CSVDSGGDTGELFF
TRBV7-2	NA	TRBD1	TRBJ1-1	TGTGCCAGCAGCCCAGACAGGGTGGGGACTTTCTTT	CASSPDRVGTFF
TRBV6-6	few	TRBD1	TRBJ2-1	TGTGCCAGCAATAGACAGGGGGGTACGGGTGAGCAGTTCTTC	CASNRQGGTGEQFF
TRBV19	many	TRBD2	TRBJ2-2	TGTGCCAGTGTAGCGGGGGGGAACACCGGGGAGCTGTTTTTT	CASVAGGNTGELFF
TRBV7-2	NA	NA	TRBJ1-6	TGTGCCAGCAGCCCCCGCAGGGTTAACCCCCCCCACTTT	CASSPRRVNPPHF
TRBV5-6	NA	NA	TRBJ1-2	TGTGCCAGCAGCTTGCTGCAGGATACCTATGGCTACACCTTC	CASSLLQDTYGYTF
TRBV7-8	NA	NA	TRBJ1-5	TGTGCCAGCAGCTTCCCGGGGCAGCCCCAGCATTTT	CASSFPGQPQHF
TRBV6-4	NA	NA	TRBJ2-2	TGTGCCAGCAGTGACTCGAGCACCGGGGAGCTGTTTTTT	CASSDSSTGELFF
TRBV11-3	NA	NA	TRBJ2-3	TGTGCCAGCAGCTTAGGGACTACCAGTGGTACGCAGTATTTT	CASSLGTTSGTQYF
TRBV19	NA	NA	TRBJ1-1	TGTGCCAGTAGTATAAGTCAGCGACCAAACACTGAAGCTTTCTTT	CASSISQRPNTEAFF
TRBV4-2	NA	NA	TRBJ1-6	TGTGCCAGCAGCCAAGAGGGAGGGAAGTCACCCCTCCACTTT	CASSQEGGKSPLHF
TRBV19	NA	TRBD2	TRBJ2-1	TGTGCCAGTAGTCCTCGGACTAGCGGGGGGATCAATGAGCAGTTCTTC	CASSPRTSGGINEQFF
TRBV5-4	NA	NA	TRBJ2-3	TGTGCCAGCAGCTTTGGACAGGGAGGGATGGATACGCAGTATTTT	CASSFGQGGMDTQYF
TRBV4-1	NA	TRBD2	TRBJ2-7	TGCGCCAGCAGCCCCACGGGAAACCGGGGGGGGGACGAGCAGTACTTC	CASSPTGNRGGDEQYF
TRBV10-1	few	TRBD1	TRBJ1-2	TGCGCCAGGGGGGGAGGGGACAGGGACTATGGCTACACCTTC	CARGGGDRDYGYTF
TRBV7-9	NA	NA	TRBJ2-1	TGTGCCAGCAGCTTAGACGACTACCCGAATGAGCAGTTCTTC	CASSLDDYPNEQFF
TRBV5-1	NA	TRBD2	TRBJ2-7	TGCGCCAGCAGCCAGCGGGGGGCCTCCTACGAGCAGTACTTC	CASSQRGASYEQYF